Following are 12 T cell receptor beta chains from one sample sequenced in a study of CD8 T cells in ankylosing spondylitis. Overall study findings and caveats: Seemingly distinctive of ankylosing spondylitis blood was a TCR beta motif formed by eight highly homologous variants.

One entry per CDR3 protein, called by TCRdb with MiXCR from the 5' RACE reads. The sample gives around 130,000 distinct CDR3 sequences, roughly a sixth of which show up once; 30% to 35% is in the top ten. These receptors' antigens are unknown. The specimen sequenced was blood, either unsorted or a sorted T cell fraction (not recorded which). These receptors came from a male donor with ankylosing spondylitis.

The chain combines TRBV5-1 with TRBJ2-7; 9 bases match TRBD1. Germline CDR1 is SGHRS and CDR2 is YFSETQ. This CDR3 spans 14 amino acids. V lost 0 bases, J lost 5 bases, and 3 bases stayed unmatched. CDR3 residues: CASSLGTGVHEQYF. The CDR3 DNA follows: TGCGCCAGCAGCTTGGGGACAGGGGTCCACGAGCAGTACTTC.

This clonotype was recorded many times. This rearrangement joins TRBV7-9 to TRBJ1-2; unclear D gene. V was trimmed by 3 bases and J by 3 bases, leaving 8 bases between them. Germline V CDR1 and CDR2: SEHNR, FQNEAQ (reference sequence). The CDR3 runs to 13 residues. CDR3 bases: TGTGCCAGCAGCTTGAACGGTTACTATGGCTACACCTTC. Translated: CASSLNGYYGYTF. The entire variable domain, with the rest obtained from reference TRBV7-9 and TRBJ1-2, is as follows: DTGVSQNPRHKITKRGQNVTFRCDPISEHNRLYWYRQTLGQGPEFLTYFQNEAQLEKSRLLSDRFSAERPKGSFSTLEIQRTEQGDSAMYLCASSLNGYYGYTFGSGTRLTVV.

The chain carries TRBV2 and TRBJ2-3, with no clear D. V lost 7 bases and J 2 bases, leaving 10 bases between the germline ends. Per germline, CDR1 SNHLY and CDR2 FYNNEI. The CDR3 spans 13 residues. The CDR3 spells CASKVPHTDTQYF. The CDR3 DNA follows: TGTGCCAGCAAAGTCCCCCACACAGATACGCAGTATTTT.

The chain is built from TRBV9 and TRBJ2-1; D is perhaps TRBD2 (5 bases). The ends were cut back, 0 bases at V and 3 bases at J, with 16 bases in the middle. Germline values: CDR1 SGDLS, CDR2 YYNGEE. The CDR3 totals 17 residues. The CDR3: CASSVGGGQALYNEQFF. The CDR3 nucleotides read TGTGCCAGCAGCGTAGGTGGCGGGCAGGCCCTCTACAATGAGCAGTTCTTC.

V and J are TRBV12-3 or TRBV12-4 and TRBJ2-7; D is uncertain. Between the trimmed V and J ends, which lost 5 bases and 7 bases, there was a span of 12 bases. The CDR3 totals 12 residues. DNA of the CDR3: TGTGCCAGCAGTCTCGGGCTGCATGAGCAGTACTTC. It encodes CASSLGLHEQYF.

This clonotype was counted a few times. V and J are TRBV7-2 and TRBJ2-3, with D hard to call. The V end lost 11 bases, the J end lost 8 bases, and 11 bases lay between the germline ends. CDR1 SGHTA and CDR2 FQGNSA come from the germline V gene. CDR3 length: 10 amino acids. The CDR3 here is CAALAPTQYF. The CDR3 DNA is TGTGCCGCCCTTGCCCCTACGCAGTATTTT.

This clonotype was picked up many times. The chain employs TRBV28 and TRBJ2-1; tentative D call: TRBD2 (5 bases). CDR1 is MDHEN, CDR2 SYDVKM, per germline. The CDR3 consists of 16 residues. V was clipped by 4 bases and J by 0 bases, with 13 bases between them. The CDR3 DNA is TGTGCCAGCAGTTCGCCGACTACGAGCTCCTACAATGAGCAGTTCTTC. Amino acids: CASSSPTTSSYNEQFF.

In its sample, this clonotype was seen a few times. The rearrangement joins TRBV20-1 to TRBJ2-1, with 7 bases aligning to TRBD1. CDR3 length: 15 residues. The V gene end was trimmed by 1 base and the J gene end by 3 bases; junction bases not matched to a gene: 6. The V gene's germline CDR1 is DFQATT and CDR2 SNEGSKA (reference sequence). The CDR3, as DNA: TGCAGTGCTAGAGCCCTAGACAGGGTCTACAATGAGCAGTTCTTC. It encodes CSARALDRVYNEQFF.

The chain couples TRBV20-1 to TRBJ2-1; 12 bases align to TRBD2. Germline V gene sequence: CDR1 DFQATT, CDR2 SNEGSKA (reference sequence). With 1 base clipped from V and 5 bases from J, the junction kept 9 bases outside the gene matches. This CDR3 contains 17 residues. The DNA of the CDR3 is TGCAGTGCTAGAGGGGGGTCTAGCGGGAGGGTAAACAATGAGCAGTTCTTC. Encoded protein: CSARGGSSGRVNNEQFF.

The rearrangement links TRBV5-6 to TRBJ2-2; TRBD2 matches at 13 bases. The CDR3 loop spans 16 amino acids. Germline lookup yields CDR1 SGHDT and CDR2 YYEEEE. V gave up 4 bases and J gave up 4 bases; unmatched junction bases: 4. The CDR3 bases are TGTGCCAGCAGCCTTGGACTAGCGGGAGCCACCGGGGAGCTGTTTTTT. The encoded protein is CASSLGLAGATGELFF.

This chain joins TRBV4-1 and TRBJ2-7; the D gene could be TRBD1 or TRBD2 (6 bases each). Germline V gene sequence: CDR1 MGHRA, CDR2 YSYEKL. The germline V and J ends were trimmed by 1 base and 4 bases, with 11 bases remaining between them. This CDR3 is 14 amino acids long. The CDR3 reads CASSQVPGAYEQYF. CDR3 in DNA: TGCGCCAGCAGCCAAGTCCCGGGGGCTTACGAGCAGTACTTC.

This clonotype was counted a few times. The CDR3 is CASSFTGTGSEQYF. CDR3 nucleotide sequence: TGTGCCAGCAGCTTCACCGGGACAGGGAGCGAGCAGTACTTC. The chain has TRBV7-3 and TRBJ2-7; TRBD1 matches 9 bases. This CDR3 spans 14 amino acids. V shed 3 bases, J shed 6 bases, and the junction held 6 bases outside the gene matches. The germline V gene has CDR1 SGHTA and CDR2 FQGTGA.